These T cell receptor beta chains were read from a single sample in a study of shared clonotypes between healthy human individuals. Data came from immunoSEQ multiplex PCR; TCRdb stores just in-frame clones and leaves some out. This sample has 2 million to 2.5 million clones; around 95% occur once, and the top ten carry less than 0.15%. The specimen was naive CD4+ T cells sorted from blood. The receptors derive from a man aged 18 to 29 in good health. Both conserved end residues are part of each CDR3. Fields, in order: D gene, V gene, J gene, clone size, CDR3 DNA, CDR3 protein. The D gene is left open where the match is weak. A clone size is listed for some rows: how often the clone was seen (once, few, many), or a class if it is expanded.

D gene: -; V gene: TRBV5-4; J gene: TRBJ2-7; clone size: -; CDR3 DNA: TGTGCCAGCAGCTTGGGGGAGACAGGGCAGTACTTC; CDR3 protein: CASSLGETGQYF
D gene: TRBD2; V gene: TRBV10-2; J gene: TRBJ2-1; clone size: -; CDR3 DNA: TGCGCCAGCAGTGAGTCCGGACTAGCGGGAGGGCAATTCTTC; CDR3 protein: CASSESGLAGGQFF
D gene: -; V gene: TRBV6-1; J gene: TRBJ1-2; clone size: -; CDR3 DNA: TGTGCCAGCAGTGGGGGAACGTTTGGCTACACCTTC; CDR3 protein: CASSGGTFGYTF
D gene: TRBD2; V gene: TRBV7-2; J gene: TRBJ2-1; clone size: -; CDR3 DNA: TGTGCCAGCAGCAAAGCGGGGACTACGGGGGAGGGTGAGCAGTTCTTC; CDR3 protein: CASSKAGTTGEGEQFF
D gene: -; V gene: TRBV6-1; J gene: TRBJ1-3; clone size: once; CDR3 DNA: TGTGCCAGCAGTGAAGGGGGCTCTGGAAACACCATATATTTT; CDR3 protein: CASSEGGSGNTIYF
D gene: -; V gene: TRBV7-9; J gene: TRBJ2-1; clone size: -; CDR3 DNA: TGTGCCAGCAGCTCGAGACAGGCCTTCAGCTCCTACAATGAGCAGTTCTTC; CDR3 protein: CASSSRQAFSSYNEQFF
D gene: TRBD2; V gene: TRBV18; J gene: TRBJ2-7; clone size: once; CDR3 DNA: TGTGCCAGCTCACCCTCTAGCGGGAGGGCCGTCTACGAGCAGTACTTC; CDR3 protein: CASSPSSGRAVYEQYF
D gene: -; V gene: TRBV6-1; J gene: TRBJ2-7; clone size: -; CDR3 DNA: TGTGCCAGCAGTGATCCCGGCGGACCCCTCAAGCAGTACTTC; CDR3 protein: CASSDPGGPLKQYF
D gene: -; V gene: TRBV7-9; J gene: TRBJ1-4; clone size: -; CDR3 DNA: TGTGCCAGCAGCCGCAGGGCGGGGGAAGGAACTAATGAAAAACTGTTTTTT; CDR3 protein: CASSRRAGEGTNEKLFF
D gene: TRBD1; V gene: TRBV7-2; J gene: TRBJ1-3; clone size: once; CDR3 DNA: TGTGCCAGCAGCCCACAGGGACAGGCTGGAAACACCATATATTTT; CDR3 protein: CASSPQGQAGNTIYF
D gene: TRBD1; V gene: TRBV7-6; J gene: TRBJ2-7; clone size: -; CDR3 DNA: TGTGCCAGCAGCTTATATGACAGGGGGCCGGGAGAGCAGTACTTC; CDR3 protein: CASSLYDRGPGEQYF
D gene: -; V gene: TRBV4-1; J gene: TRBJ1-5; clone size: -; CDR3 DNA: TGCGCCAGCAGCCAAGATGCAGGGGCCCTTTCGCCCCAGCATTTT; CDR3 protein: CASSQDAGALSPQHF
D gene: TRBD2; V gene: TRBV7-3; J gene: TRBJ2-1; clone size: -; CDR3 DNA: TGTGCCAGCAGCCGGACTAGCGCGCATGAGCAGTTCTTC; CDR3 protein: CASSRTSAHEQFF
D gene: -; V gene: TRBV6-6; J gene: TRBJ1-4; clone size: -; CDR3 DNA: TGTGCCAGCAGCCGGGGACGGGGAAATGAAAAACTGTTTTTT; CDR3 protein: CASSRGRGNEKLFF
D gene: -; V gene: TRBV20-1; J gene: TRBJ2-5; clone size: -; CDR3 DNA: TGCAGTGCTAGTATAGTGACCCAGTACTTC; CDR3 protein: CSASIVTQYF
D gene: -; V gene: TRBV2; J gene: TRBJ2-3; clone size: -; CDR3 DNA: TGTGCCAGCAGTGAAGAAGGCCGGCCGGATACGCAGTATTTT; CDR3 protein: CASSEEGRPDTQYF
D gene: -; V gene: TRBV6-5; J gene: TRBJ1-1; clone size: -; CDR3 DNA: TGTGCCAGCAGCCCGGGGGGTGGGCACACTGAAGCTTTCTTT; CDR3 protein: CASSPGGGHTEAFF
D gene: -; V gene: TRBV6-4; J gene: TRBJ2-7; clone size: -; CDR3 DNA: TGTGCCGGCCGAGCAGCGGCCTCCTACGAGCAGTACTTC; CDR3 protein: CAGRAAASYEQYF
D gene: TRBD2; V gene: TRBV2; J gene: TRBJ2-1; clone size: -; CDR3 DNA: TGTGCCAGCAGTGTAGGGATAGCGGGAGGCCGCGGTGAGCAGTTCTTC; CDR3 protein: CASSVGIAGGRGEQFF
D gene: -; V gene: TRBV19; J gene: TRBJ2-2; clone size: few; CDR3 DNA: TGTGCCAGTAGTATAGTCCCTGGGGGGAACACCGGGGAGCTGTTTTTT; CDR3 protein: CASSIVPGGNTGELFF
D gene: -; V gene: TRBV10-2; J gene: TRBJ2-7; clone size: -; CDR3 DNA: TGCGCCAGCAGCGCAGGGTTAGAGCAGTACTTC; CDR3 protein: CASSAGLEQYF
D gene: -; V gene: TRBV2; J gene: TRBJ1-4; clone size: -; CDR3 DNA: TGTGCCAGCAGTGTAAAGGGGGTAAATGAAAAACTGTTTTTT; CDR3 protein: CASSVKGVNEKLFF
D gene: TRBD1; V gene: TRBV28; J gene: TRBJ2-7; clone size: -; CDR3 DNA: TGTGCCAGCAGTAATTATCAGGGGGCGTCCTACGAGCAGTACTTC; CDR3 protein: CASSNYQGASYEQYF
D gene: TRBD1; V gene: TRBV5-1; J gene: TRBJ2-2; clone size: once; CDR3 DNA: TGCGCCAGCAGCCAGGGGGCGTCGGGGGAGCTGTTTTTT; CDR3 protein: CASSQGASGELFF
D gene: -; V gene: TRBV5-6; J gene: TRBJ2-2; clone size: -; CDR3 DNA: TGTGCCAGCAGCTTCAGATCCCAGGAATCCAGGGAGCTGTTTTTT; CDR3 protein: CASSFRSQESRELFF
D gene: -; V gene: TRBV21-1; J gene: TRBJ2-3; clone size: -; CDR3 DNA: TGTGCCAGCAGCAAAGCGCGGGACTACCTTAGCACAGATACGCAGTATTTT; CDR3 protein: CASSKARDYLSTDTQYF
D gene: TRBD1; V gene: TRBV5-1; J gene: TRBJ1-2; clone size: -; CDR3 DNA: TGCGCCAGCAGCTTGATACGGGGACAGGGGAATGGCTACACCTTC; CDR3 protein: CASSLIRGQGNGYTF
D gene: TRBD1; V gene: TRBV6-5; J gene: TRBJ1-1; clone size: -; CDR3 DNA: TGTGCCAGCAGTTACTCTGACAGGGAGGGGGCTGAAGCTTTCTTT; CDR3 protein: CASSYSDREGAEAFF
D gene: -; V gene: TRBV7-8; J gene: TRBJ1-5; clone size: -; CDR3 DNA: TGTGCCAGCACAAGCGGGATTAATCAGCCCCAGCATTTT; CDR3 protein: CASTSGINQPQHF
D gene: -; V gene: TRBV20-1; J gene: TRBJ1-1; clone size: -; CDR3 DNA: TGCAGTGCTAGTACCGGGACAGAAGCTTTCTTT; CDR3 protein: CSASTGTEAFF
D gene: -; V gene: TRBV4-1; J gene: TRBJ2-7; clone size: -; CDR3 DNA: TGCGCCAGCAGGACGAATCTTTGGGGTACGACAAAGTACTTC; CDR3 protein: CASRTNLWGTTKYF
D gene: -; V gene: TRBV30; J gene: TRBJ1-1; clone size: once; CDR3 DNA: TGTGCCTGCCCCCGGGGCCGGGCTTTCTTT; CDR3 protein: CACPRGRAFF
D gene: -; V gene: TRBV4-1; J gene: TRBJ2-6; clone size: -; CDR3 DNA: TGCGCCAGCAGCCAAGGGGACACATACTCTGGGGCCAACGTCCTGACTTTC; CDR3 protein: CASSQGDTYSGANVLTF
D gene: TRBD1; V gene: TRBV5-1; J gene: TRBJ1-4; clone size: -; CDR3 DNA: TGCGCCAGCCAGACAGGGGGGAATGAAAAACTGTTTTTT; CDR3 protein: CASQTGGNEKLFF
D gene: TRBD2; V gene: TRBV5-6; J gene: TRBJ2-3; clone size: -; CDR3 DNA: TGTGCCAGCAGCTTGGCTCTAGCGGGAGGGCTCACAGATACGCAGTATTTT; CDR3 protein: CASSLALAGGLTDTQYF
D gene: -; V gene: TRBV7-9; J gene: TRBJ1-4; clone size: -; CDR3 DNA: TGTGCCAGCAGCTTCATCGGGGGCAAAGAAAAACTGTTTTTT; CDR3 protein: CASSFIGGKEKLFF
D gene: -; V gene: TRBV23-1; J gene: TRBJ2-1; clone size: -; CDR3 DNA: TGCGCCAGCAGTCATCTTCTAGCGTCCTCCTACAATGAGCAGTTCTTC; CDR3 protein: CASSHLLASSYNEQFF